One sample yielded the 4 T cell receptor beta chains listed below, sequenced in a study of cytomegalovirus exposure and HLA in healthy donors. Use of 60 Vbeta and 13 Jbeta primers characterized the PCR. Assay: immunoSEQ multiplex PCR; the TCRdb copy retains only in-frame clones and omits some. The table includes under 200,000 clones, over 80% detected once. The source material was PBMCs. The source is a male donor in good health and CMV-seronegative.

The chain has TRBV2 and TRBJ2-2; D uncertain. The CDR3 consists of 14 residues. The ends were cut back, 7 bases at V and 5 bases at J, with 14 bases in the middle. Germline V gene data show CDR1 as SNHLY and CDR2 as FYNNEI. The CDR3 DNA is TGTGCCAGCAACTTTATCTCCGTGACCGGGGAGCTGTTTTTT. Residues: CASNFISVTGELFF.

This chain joins TRBV11-2 and TRBJ2-7; 10 positions agree with TRBD1. With 5 bases clipped from V and 5 bases from J, the junction kept 6 bases outside the gene matches. The CDR3 is made up of 14 amino acids. CDR1 and CDR2 (germline): SGHAT, FQNNGV. CDR3 nucleotides: TGTGCCAGCAGCCCTCGACAGGGGGCCCACGAGCAGTACTTC. This translates into CASSPRQGAHEQYF.

This sequence joins TRBV9 and TRBJ2-6; 7 positions match TRBD1. After removal of 4 bases from V and 0 bases from J, the junction contained 10 bases not matched to a gene. CDR1 and CDR2 (germline): SGDLS, YYNGEE. This CDR3 contains 18 residues. The CDR3 loop reads CASSHRQGSYSGANVLTF. The CDR3 region has the DNA TGTGCCAGCAGCCACCGACAGGGTAGTTACTCTGGGGCCAACGTCCTGACTTTC.

The V call is TRBV10-3, the J call TRBJ1-2; D may be TRBD1 (5 bases). CDR3 length: 13 amino acids. The germline CDR1 and CDR2 sequences are ENHRY and SYGVKD. V was pared by 5 bases and J by 5 bases, with 12 bases between. CDR3 in amino acids: CAISPDSSYGYTF. CDR3 nucleotide sequence: TGTGCCATCAGTCCAGACAGCTCTTATGGCTACACCTTC.